At least ten counts were recorded for the clone carrying this TCR gamma chain. Its antigen remains unknown. PBMCs from patients and controls supplied the genomic DNA for sequencing. These data belong to a study of gamma delta lymphoproliferative disorders and STAT genes. TCRdb called clones from the multiplex PCR reads again using CATT. The sample consists of 1,000 to 1,500 gamma-chain clones, about 10% of them appearing once. This CDR3 comprises 15 residues. V shed 8 bases, J shed 7 bases, and the junction held 14 bases outside the gene matches. Study results and caveats: Nearly all major patient gamma and delta clonotypes were public.

Source material: blood. The TCR sequence derives from a human donor with gamma-delta T-cell large granular lymphocyte leukemia. The chain carries TRGV10 and TRGJP1. TRGV10 is an ORF, with its function uncertain. CDR3 bases: TGTGCTGCGTGGGACCCAACCCTAGGTGGTTGGTTCAAGATATTT. This encodes CAAWDPTLGGWFKIF.